The clone carrying this TCR beta chain was counted at least ten times. The authors built TCR beta libraries using iRepertoire HTBI primers and Arm-PCR of CDR3 regions. TCRdb re-derived calls from the multiplex PCR reads in MiXCR, one entry per CDR3 protein. The table has roughly 420,000 distinct CDR3 sequences, 14% seen once. Time point noted: newly diagnosed GD, antithyroid drugs for less than 3 months. With RNA extracted from PBMCs as input, the TCR library was made. The data derive from a study of regulatory T cells in long-lasting Graves disease. Study-wide context: Antithyroid drug exposure in newly diagnosed Graves' patients had lasted under 3 months.

The CDR3 extends over 14 amino acids. Deletions cut 6 bases from V and 5 bases from J, with 14 bases between. In addition, the sample was reused for a study of T cells in Graves' hyperthyroidism and ophthalmopathy.

The source is a woman between 50 and 59 years old with Graves disease. The V gene is TRBV12-3 or TRBV12-4, the J gene TRBJ1-3; D remains ambiguous. The starting material was peripheral blood mononuclear cells (PBMCs), obtained at new diagnosis, from a patient treated with antithyroid drugs. DNA of the CDR3: TGTGCCAGCAGCCCCGTAATCGCGCGAAACACCATATATTTT. It yields the protein CASSPVIARNTIYF.